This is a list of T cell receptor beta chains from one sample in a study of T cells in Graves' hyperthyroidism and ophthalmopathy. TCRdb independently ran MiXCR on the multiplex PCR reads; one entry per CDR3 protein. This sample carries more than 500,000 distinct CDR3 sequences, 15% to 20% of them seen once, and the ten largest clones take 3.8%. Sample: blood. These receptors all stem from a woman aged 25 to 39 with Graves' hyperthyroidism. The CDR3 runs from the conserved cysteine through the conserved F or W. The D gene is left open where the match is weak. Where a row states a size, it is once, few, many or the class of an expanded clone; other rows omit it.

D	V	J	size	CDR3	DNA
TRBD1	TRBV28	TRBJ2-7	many	CASGTGYLRGEQYF	TGTGCCAGCGGGACAGGCTACCTCCGGGGCGAGCAGTACTTC
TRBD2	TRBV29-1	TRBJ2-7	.	CSVEETSGRFYEQYF	TGCAGCGTTGAAGAGACTAGCGGGAGGTTTTACGAGCAGTACTTC
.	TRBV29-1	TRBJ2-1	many	CSVGRDNEQFF	TGCAGCGTTGGGAGGGACAATGAGCAGTTCTTC
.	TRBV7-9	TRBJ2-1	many	CASSLGSPRAERYNEQFF	TGTGCCAGCAGCTTAGGTTCCCCGCGGGCAGAGCGCTACAATGAGCAGTTCTTC
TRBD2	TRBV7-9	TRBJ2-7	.	CASRAGESYEQYF	TGTGCCAGCAGAGCGGGGGAATCCTACGAGCAGTACTTC
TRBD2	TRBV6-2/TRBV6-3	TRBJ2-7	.	CASSPGGLTYEQYF	TGTGCCAGCAGTCCGGGGGGGTTGACCTACGAGCAGTACTTC
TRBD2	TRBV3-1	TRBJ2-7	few	CASSDSSGRAHEQYF	TGTGCCAGCAGCGATTCTAGCGGGAGGGCCCACGAGCAGTACTTC
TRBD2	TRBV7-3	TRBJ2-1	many	CASSFLAEGWNEQFF	TGTGCCAGCAGCTTTCTAGCGGAAGGGTGGAATGAGCAGTTCTTC
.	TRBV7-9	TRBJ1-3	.	CASSAEAGTGNTIYF	TGTGCCAGCAGCGCAGAGGCGGGGACGGGAAACACCATATATTTT
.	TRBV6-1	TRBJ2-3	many	CASTNPDTQYF	TGTGCCAGCACCAACCCAGATACGCAGTATTTT
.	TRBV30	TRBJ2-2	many	CAWTQLNTGELFF	TGTGCCTGGACTCAGCTGAACACCGGGGAGCTGTTTTTT
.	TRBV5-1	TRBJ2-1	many	CASSLAGTYNEQFF	TGTGCCAGCAGCTTAGCAGGAACCTACAATGAGCAGTTCTTC
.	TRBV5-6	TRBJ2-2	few	CASSLVAARVTGELFF	TGTGCCAGCAGCTTGGTGGCTGCTAGAGTCACCGGGGAGCTGTTTTTT
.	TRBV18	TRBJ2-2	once	CASSPSQEGPGELFF	TGTGCCAGCTCACCTTCCCAGGAGGGTCCGGGGGAGCTGTTTTTT
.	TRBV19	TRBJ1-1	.	CASSIVGDYTEAFF	TGTGCCAGTAGTATAGTTGGTGATTACACTGAAGCTTTCTTT
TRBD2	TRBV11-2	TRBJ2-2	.	CASSAAGTRTTGELFF	TGTGCCAGCAGCGCCGCCGGGACTAGGACAACCGGGGAGCTGTTTTTT
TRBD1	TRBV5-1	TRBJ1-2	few	CASSQGDTDYGYTF	TGCGCCAGCAGCCAGGGGGATACGGACTATGGCTACACCTTC
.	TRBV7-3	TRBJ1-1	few	CASSGARLGGGAEAFF	TGTGCCAGCAGCGGGGCCCGGTTGGGGGGCGGGGCTGAAGCTTTCTTT